Presented here are 30 T cell receptor beta chains from one specimen sequenced in a study of CD8 T cells in ankylosing spondylitis. Study conclusions and caveats: Roughly 8 highly homologous variants made up a TCR beta motif that seemed to typify ankylosing spondylitis blood.

Their recognized antigens are unknown. Each CDR3 protein gets one entry after TCRdb re-called the 5' RACE reads with MiXCR. The sample includes over 400,000 distinct CDR3 sequences, 25% to 30% of them seen just once. The sequenced sample was blood, either unsorted or a sorted T cell fraction (not recorded which). The receptors come from a male donor with ankylosing spondylitis.

This clonotype was seen at least ten times. This chain uses TRBV6-1 with TRBJ2-7; TRBD1 matches at 8 bases. The CDR3 length is 14 residues. Per the germline V gene, CDR1 is MNHNS and CDR2 is SASEGT. The ends lost 6 bases at V and 2 bases at J; junction bases unmatched: 6. In DNA form, the CDR3 reads TGTGCCAGCAGGCGAGACAGGGGACCCTACGAGCAGTACGTC. It translates to CASRRDRGPYEQYV.

The V gene is TRBV24-1, the J gene TRBJ1-1; perhaps TRBD1 as D (6 bases). The CDR3 covers 18 residues. Germline CDR1 KGHDR, CDR2 SFDVKD. The germline V and J ends were trimmed by 5 bases and 1 base, with 22 bases remaining between them. The CDR3 nucleotides are TGTGCCACCAGTGGGCCGAGGGACACAGCGGGAGGGAACACTGAAGCTTTCTTT. This sequence encodes CATSGPRDTAGGNTEAFF.

The rearrangement links TRBV29-1 to TRBJ2-5, with a possible D match to TRBD1 (5 bases). The CDR3 is made up of 13 amino acids. Per the germline V gene, CDR1 is SQVTM and CDR2 is ANQGSEA. V lost 6 bases and J 4 bases, leaving 15 bases between the germline ends. The CDR3 protein is CSVSSDSPETQYF. DNA of the CDR3: TGCAGCGTCTCATCCGACAGCCCAGAGACCCAGTACTTC.

V and J are TRBV11-1 and TRBJ2-7, with 11 positions matching TRBD2. The CDR3 sequence is 18 residues long. Per germline, CDR1 SGHAT and CDR2 FQDESV (reference sequence). V shed 7 bases, J shed 6 bases, and the junction held 20 bases outside the gene matches. CDR3 DNA: TGTGCCAGCACCCCTGAACCGCGGACTAGCGGGCACCTACTCGAGCAGTACTTC. This sequence encodes CASTPEPRTSGHLLEQYF.

The rearrangement joins TRBV24-1 to TRBJ2-7, with D unclear. V gave up 7 bases and J gave up 1 base, with 10 bases separating them. From germline, CDR1 is KGHDR and CDR2 SFDVKD. CDR3 size: 13 residues. In DNA form, the CDR3 reads TGTGCCACCAGCTTCGGGTCGTCCTACGAGCAGTACTTC. It translates to CATSFGSSYEQYF.

J is TRBJ2-1 and V is TRBV28, with no clear D. The V and J ends lost 7 bases and 1 base respectively, with 8 bases between them. The CDR3 has 13 residues. CDR1 MDHEN and CDR2 SYDVKM come from the germline V gene. The CDR3 DNA reads TGTGCCAGCACCCCCTTTTCCTACAATGAGCAGTTCTTC. It codes for CASTPFSYNEQFF. Filled out from reference TRBV28 and TRBJ2-1, the complete variable domain reads DVKVTQSSRYLVKRTGEKVFLECVQDMDHENMFWYRQDPGLGLRLIYFSYDVKMKEKGDIPEGYSVSREKKERFSLILESASTNQTSMYLCASTPFSYNEQFFGPGTRLTVL.

The chain links TRBV6-1 to TRBJ2-3, with 10 nucleotides matching TRBD2. The CDR3 runs 16 residues. Germline CDR1 is MNHNS and CDR2 is SASEGT. The V and J ends lost 5 bases and 9 bases, in that order; junction bases with no gene match: 14. Here the CDR3 DNA reads TGTGCCAGCAGTCGGGGCTTCATAGCGGGAGGAAGCACGCAGTATTTT. This sequence encodes CASSRGFIAGGSTQYF.

This clonotype turned up a few times. The chain joins TRBV15 to TRBJ2-7, with 9 nucleotides matching TRBD2. Per the germline V gene, CDR1 is LNHNV and CDR2 is YYDKDF (reference sequence). This CDR3 has 15 residues. V was pared by 0 bases and J by 3 bases, with 3 bases of the junction left unmatched. The CDR3 sequence: CATSRDLAGSYEQYF. The CDR3 DNA is TGTGCCACCAGCAGAGACCTAGCGGGAAGCTACGAGCAGTACTTC.

This clonotype was seen a handful of times. This rearrangement joins TRBV11-2 to TRBJ1-6, with 8 positions matching TRBD1. Trimming removed 5 bases from V and 10 bases from J; junction bases left unmatched: 7. The CDR3 has 14 amino acids. Germline CDR1 is SGHAT and CDR2 is FQNNGV. The CDR3 sequence is CASSPDRGRSPLHF. CDR3 sequence (DNA): TGTGCCAGCAGCCCCGACAGGGGCAGGTCACCCCTCCACTTT.

The V and J genes are TRBV12-3 or TRBV12-4 and TRBJ2-1, with 7 bases that match TRBD2. Trimming removed 5 bases from V and 3 bases from J; junction bases left unmatched: 4. This CDR3 contains 14 residues. CDR3 in DNA: TGTGCCAGCAGTCAAAGCGGGATCTACAATGAGCAGTTCTTC. Encoded protein: CASSQSGIYNEQFF.

The chain is built from TRBV10-3 and TRBJ2-7; D unclear. Germline values: CDR1 ENHRY, CDR2 SYGVKD. The CDR3 runs to 13 residues. V was clipped by 2 bases and J by 7 bases, with 12 bases between them. This CDR3 is CAISEVAGREQYV. Written as DNA, the CDR3 is TGTGCCATCAGTGAGGTGGCAGGCAGGGAGCAGTACGTC.

The chain combines TRBV15 with TRBJ2-1; D unresolved. CDR3 length: 13 amino acids. Germline lookup yields CDR1 LNHNV and CDR2 YYDKDF (reference sequence). The V gene lost 0 bases and the J gene lost 8 bases, with 8 bases spanning the gap. Here the CDR3 DNA reads TGTGCCACCAGCAGAGATCTGCGATATGAGCAGTTCTTC. As protein: CATSRDLRYEQFF.

The chain employs TRBV27 and TRBJ1-3; weak D call: TRBD1 (6 bases). The CDR3 is made up of 15 amino acids. Germline-derived CDR1 and CDR2 are MNHEY and SMNVEV (reference sequence). Trimming pared 2 bases from V and 4 bases from J, leaving 12 bases between. The CDR3 loop reads CASSLGGAAGNTIYF. DNA for the CDR3: TGTGCCAGCAGTTTAGGGGGGGCGGCAGGAAACACCATATATTTT.

This clonotype was counted a few times. The V gene is TRBV10-3, the J gene TRBJ2-7, with TRBD2 matching over 13 bases. Per germline, CDR1 ENHRY and CDR2 SYGVKD. This CDR3 spans 15 amino acids. V was clipped by 5 bases and J by 4 bases; unmatched bases: 5. CDR3 DNA sequence: TGTGCCATCAGTTCAGGGACTAGCGGGATGTACGAGCAGTACGTC. Translating gives CAISSGTSGMYEQYV.

The chain joins TRBV7-2 to TRBJ2-2; no firm D call. The CDR3 has 15 amino acids. V gave up 5 bases and J gave up 2 bases, with 12 bases separating them. Germline V gene lookup returns CDR1 SGHTA and CDR2 FQGNSA. CDR3 loop: CASSPGPVNTGELFF. DNA for the CDR3: TGTGCCAGCAGCCCCGGACCCGTAAACACCGGGGAGCTGTTTTTT.

The chain carries TRBV20-1 and TRBJ1-5; a possible D gene is TRBD1 (6 bases). The ends were cut back, 5 bases at V and 7 bases at J, with 18 bases in the middle. This CDR3 contains 14 residues. CDR1 DFQATT and CDR2 SNEGSKA come from the germline V gene (reference sequence). As DNA, the CDR3 is TGCAGTGCTCTAAGGGGGGGACGAGACCAGCCCCAGCATTTT. It translates to CSALRGGRDQPQHF.

This clonotype appeared many times. The chain is built from TRBV29-1 and TRBJ1-1; D is unresolved. In germline, CDR1 is SQVTM, CDR2 ANQGSEA. The CDR3 is 12 amino acids. The V and J ends lost 4 bases and 6 bases respectively, with 12 bases between them. The CDR3, as DNA: TGCAGCGTTGTCATCATAGGAGCTGAAGCTTTCTTT. Its translation: CSVVIIGAEAFF.

The table lists this clonotype with a few counts. This chain joins TRBV7-9 and TRBJ2-1; no clear D gene. V lost 5 bases and J lost 2, with 16 bases in between. The V gene's germline CDR1 is SEHNR and CDR2 FQNEAQ (reference sequence). CDR3 length: 16 residues. The CDR3 DNA reads TGTGCCAGCAGCCCTACCCTGCCTGGGGCCTACAATGAGCAGTTCTTC. This codes for CASSPTLPGAYNEQFF.

V is TRBV5-1 and J is TRBJ1-6, with a possible D match to TRBD1 (6 bases). The CDR3 consists of 15 residues. The V gene's germline CDR1 is SGHRS and CDR2 YFSETQ. With 0 bases removed from V and 6 bases from J, the gap between germline ends came to 10 bases. CDR3 loop: CASSLGQGPNSPLHF. Here the CDR3 DNA reads TGCGCCAGCAGCTTGGGCCAGGGGCCTAATTCACCCCTCCACTTT.

The V call is TRBV29-1, the J call TRBJ2-5; no clear D. The CDR3 runs to 13 residues. The germline V gene encodes CDR1 SQVTM and CDR2 ANQGSEA. Between the trimmed V and J ends, which lost 0 bases and 5 bases, there was a span of 10 bases. In DNA form, the CDR3 reads TGCAGCGTTGAAGATTGGGCAGCCGAGACCCAGTACTTC. Its translation: CSVEDWAAETQYF.

This clonotype was counted only a few times. The chain joins TRBV7-9 to TRBJ2-1; TRBD2 aligns across 7 bases. V shed 0 bases, J shed 9 bases, and the junction held 5 bases outside the gene matches. CDR1 is SEHNR and CDR2 is FQNEAQ in the germline V gene (reference sequence). This CDR3 has 14 residues. CDR3 sequence (DNA): TGTGCCAGCAGCTTAGCGGGAGGGGAGCTTGAGCAGTTCTTC. Residues: CASSLAGGELEQFF.

CDR3 loop: CASSRGAQETQYF. CDR3 in DNA: TGTGCCAGCAGCCGGGGGGCCCAAGAGACCCAGTACTTC. V and J are TRBV7-9 and TRBJ2-5, with D possibly TRBD2 on 7 matching bases. CDR3 length equals 13 residues. Germline V gives CDR1 SEHNR, CDR2 FQNEAQ (reference sequence). Trimming shortened V by 5 bases and J by 1 base, and 8 bases separated the two germline ends.

The chain combines TRBV9 with TRBJ2-2; possibly TRBD1 for D (6 bases). Germline V gives CDR1 SGDLS, CDR2 YYNGEE. Trimming took off 4 bases at V and 7 bases at J, with 20 bases between the two ends. CDR3 length: 16 amino acids. CDR3 protein: CASSPYGRGSLGELFF. The DNA of the CDR3 is TGTGCCAGCAGCCCCTACGGCAGGGGATCCCTCGGGGAGCTGTTTTTT. The entire variable domain, with the rest obtained from reference TRBV9 and TRBJ2-2, is as follows: DSGVTQTPKHLITATGQRVTLRCSPRSGDLSVYWYQQSLDQGLQFLIQYYNGEERAKGNILERFSAQQFPDLHSELNLSSLELGDSALYFCASSPYGRGSLGELFFGEGSRLTVL.

J is TRBJ2-1 and V is TRBV3-1; the match to TRBD2 covers 9 bases. Losses at the gene ends were 6 bases for V and 6 bases for J; bases not matched to a gene: 9. Germline CDR1 LGHDT, CDR2 YNNKEL (reference sequence). CDR3 length: 15 amino acids. CDR3 in amino acids: CASRESGRTRNEQFF. The CDR3 region has the DNA TGTGCCAGCAGAGAAAGCGGGAGGACCCGCAATGAGCAGTTCTTC.

There are a few counts of this clonotype. CDR3 DNA: TGTGCCAGCAGTCCAACCACAGGGGGCCAATCACCCCTCCACTTT. It encodes CASSPTTGGQSPLHF. This chain joins TRBV25-1 and TRBJ1-6; 9 nucleotides match TRBD1. Germline assignment: CDR1 MGHDK and CDR2 SYGVNS. The CDR3 is 15 amino acids. The V gene end was trimmed by 5 bases and the J gene end by 10 bases; junction bases not matched to a gene: 9.

This rearrangement joins TRBV7-9 to TRBJ1-1; 7 bases fit TRBD1. In germline, CDR1 is SEHNR, CDR2 FQNEAQ (reference sequence). The CDR3 runs to 14 residues. With 5 bases clipped from V and 4 bases from J, the junction kept 7 bases outside the gene matches. The CDR3 coding sequence is TGTGCCAGCAGCGTCCAGGGGGGTGGCACTGAAGCTTTCTTT. Encoded protein: CASSVQGGGTEAFF.

The rearrangement links TRBV5-1 to TRBJ1-2, with 10 bases matching TRBD1. CDR1 and CDR2 (germline): SGHRS, YFSETQ. The CDR3 is made up of 17 amino acids. After removal of 3 bases from V and 5 bases from J, the junction contained 13 bases not matched to a gene. This chain's CDR3 is CASSSAWTGGDTYGYTF. The CDR3 DNA reads TGCGCCAGCAGCTCCGCCTGGACAGGGGGTGACACATATGGCTACACCTTC.

The V and J genes are TRBV20-1 and TRBJ2-5; TRBD2 aligns across 7 bases. This CDR3 comprises 13 residues. Germline V lookup: CDR1 DFQATT, CDR2 SNEGSKA (reference sequence). The trim removed 3 bases at V and 4 bases at J, leaving 5 bases unmatched. CDR3 coding DNA: TGCAGTGCTAGGGGGGTAGCGGGAGAGACCCAGTACTTC. Translated: CSARGVAGETQYF.

The rearrangement links TRBV7-9 to TRBJ2-1; 8 nucleotides line up with TRBD2. The CDR3 extends over 16 amino acids. The ends lost 7 bases at V and 1 base at J; junction bases unmatched: 9. The germline V gene encodes CDR1 SEHNR and CDR2 FQNEAQ (reference sequence). The CDR3 sequence: CASNPQGGRSYNEQFF. The CDR3, as DNA: TGTGCCAGCAACCCGCAGGGCGGGAGGTCCTACAATGAGCAGTTCTTC.

This chain links TRBV11-2 with TRBJ2-3; 7 positions agree with TRBD1. CDR3 size: 16 residues. With 1 base clipped from V and 2 bases from J, the junction kept 6 bases outside the gene matches. The germline CDR1 and CDR2 sequences are SGHAT and FQNNGV. CDR3 nucleotides: TGTGCCAGCAGCTTAGGGGGACAGCCCTACACAGATACGCAGTATTTT. Translation: CASSLGGQPYTDTQYF.